The 10 T cell receptor beta chains below were found in one sample sequenced in a study of blood T cell repertoires in COVID-19. The method was immunoSEQ multiplex PCR; TCRdb's version includes in-frame clones alone and lacks a portion of them. Of roughly 400,000 clones listed, about 87% are singletons. The specimen sequenced was peripheral blood. Receptors originate from a woman aged 60 to 75 with COVID-19, enrolled during active disease.

The chain combines TRBV10-1 with TRBJ1-1, with D tentatively TRBD1 (6 bases). CDR1 is WNHNN, CDR2 SYGVQD, per germline (reference sequence). Trimming took off 4 bases at V and 1 base at J, with 7 bases between the two ends. CDR3 length: 13 amino acids. CDR3 protein: CASSGGPNTEAFF. Here the CDR3 DNA reads TGCGCCAGCAGTGGGGGGCCGAACACTGAAGCTTTCTTT.

The CDR3 loop is CASSSSTGRSEKLFF. The CDR3 DNA reads as TGCGCCAGCAGCTCATCGACAGGGAGAAGTGAAAAACTGTTTTTT. The rearrangement uses TRBV5-1 and TRBJ1-4; TRBD1 matches 7 bases. Germline assignment: CDR1 SGHRS and CDR2 YFSETQ. The CDR3 has 15 residues. J was trimmed by 7 bases and V by 3 bases; bases with no gene match: 9.

This clone was picked up one time. This rearrangement joins TRBV19 to TRBJ1-1; 7 nucleotides align to TRBD1. The V and J ends lost 7 bases and 0 bases, in that order; junction bases with no gene match: 5. There are 14 residues in the CDR3. The germline gives CDR1 LNHDA, CDR2 SQIVND (reference sequence). The CDR3 reads CASTGGIMNTEAFF. The CDR3 nucleotides are TGTGCCAGTACAGGGGGTATAATGAACACTGAAGCTTTCTTT.

This clone was recorded only once. The chain joins TRBV7-2 to TRBJ1-2, with no clear D. Trimming stripped 6 bases from V and 8 bases from J, with 25 bases between. Germline V lookup: CDR1 SGHTA, CDR2 FQGNSA. The CDR3 is 16 residues long. CDR3 DNA: TGTGCCAGCAGTTACTACCAACCTCGGGCCCGGGAAGGCTACACCTTC. It encodes CASSYYQPRAREGYTF.

The V gene is TRBV28, the J gene TRBJ1-3; TRBD1 is a possible D gene (6 bases). The CDR3 sequence is 16 residues long. V was pared by 3 bases and J by 4 bases, with 16 bases between. In germline, CDR1 is MDHEN, CDR2 SYDVKM. In DNA, the CDR3 is TGTGCCAGCAGTTTGACCCAGGGGCCCTTAGGAAACACCATATATTTT. It is translated as CASSLTQGPLGNTIYF.

Only a few counts were recorded for this clone. V usage is TRBV3-1 (or the pseudogene TRBV3-2) and J usage is TRBJ1-2, with D uncertain. The germline CDR1 and CDR2 sequences are LGHDT and YNNKEL (reference sequence). This CDR3 comprises 14 residues. V was shortened by 7 bases and J by 0 bases, with 12 bases between the two germline ends. Written as DNA, the CDR3 is TGTGCCAGCAATAATGGGCCGTCTAACTATGGCTACACCTTC. Protein product: CASNNGPSNYGYTF.

V is TRBV5-1 and J is TRBJ1-2; 7 positions agree with TRBD1. The germline V gene has CDR1 SGHRS and CDR2 YFSETQ. The CDR3 runs to 13 residues. The junction had 8 bases not matched to a gene; V was cut back by 4 bases and J by 8 bases. The CDR3, as DNA: TGCGCCAGCAGCGTAGGGACAGTAAGCGGCTACACCTTC. Amino acid sequence: CASSVGTVSGYTF.

The V and J genes are TRBV28 and TRBJ2-5, with a tentative D call TRBD2 (6 bases). Germline assignment: CDR1 MDHEN and CDR2 SYDVKM. The germline V and J ends were trimmed by 11 bases and 4 bases, with 14 bases remaining between them. This CDR3 is built from 12 residues. CDR3 bases: TGTGCCTTGGGGAGGCCAGGAGAGACCCAGTACTTC. Translated: CALGRPGETQYF. The whole variable domain, remainder taken from reference TRBV28 and TRBJ2-5, is DVKVTQSSRYLVKRTGEKVFLECVQDMDHENMFWYRQDPGLGLRLIYFSYDVKMKEKGDIPEGYSVSREKKERFSLILESASTNQTSMYLCALGRPGETQYFGPGTRLLVL.

The rearrangement joins TRBV6-6 to TRBJ2-6; 10 nucleotides match TRBD1. Trimming at V came to 6 bases and at J to 0 bases, leaving 17 bases not matched to a gene. In germline, CDR1 is MNHNY, CDR2 SVGAGI (reference sequence). This CDR3 contains 21 residues. The CDR3 reads CASSQQGQGIFPPSGANVLTF. The CDR3 bases are TGTGCCAGCAGCCAGCAGGGACAGGGGATTTTCCCCCCCTCTGGGGCCAACGTCCTGACTTTC.

This sequence joins TRBV14 and TRBJ1-1, with 8 bases fitting TRBD1. The CDR3 runs to 15 residues. The ends lost 2 bases at V and 4 bases at J; junction bases unmatched: 6. Germline CDR1 is SGHDN and CDR2 is FVKESK. In DNA, the CDR3 is TGTGCCAGCAGCCAACAGGGGGCTCTGGGCACTGAAGCTTTCTTT. This encodes CASSQQGALGTEAFF.